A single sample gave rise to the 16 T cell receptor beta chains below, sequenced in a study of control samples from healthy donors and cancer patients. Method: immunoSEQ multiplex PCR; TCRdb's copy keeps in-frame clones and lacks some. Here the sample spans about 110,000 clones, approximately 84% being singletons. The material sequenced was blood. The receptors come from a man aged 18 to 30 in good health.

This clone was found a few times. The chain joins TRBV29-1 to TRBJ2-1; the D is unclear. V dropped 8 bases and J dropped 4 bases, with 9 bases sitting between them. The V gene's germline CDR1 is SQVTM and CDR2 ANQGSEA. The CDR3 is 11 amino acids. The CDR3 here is CSLSVYNEQFF. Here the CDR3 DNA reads TGCAGCCTTTCCGTATACAATGAGCAGTTCTTC.

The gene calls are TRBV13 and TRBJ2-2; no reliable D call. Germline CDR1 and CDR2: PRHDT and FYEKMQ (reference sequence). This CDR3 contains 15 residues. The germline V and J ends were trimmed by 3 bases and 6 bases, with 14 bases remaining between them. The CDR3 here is CASSFGSSWAGELFF. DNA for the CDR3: TGTGCCAGCAGCTTCGGATCTAGTTGGGCCGGGGAGCTGTTTTTT.

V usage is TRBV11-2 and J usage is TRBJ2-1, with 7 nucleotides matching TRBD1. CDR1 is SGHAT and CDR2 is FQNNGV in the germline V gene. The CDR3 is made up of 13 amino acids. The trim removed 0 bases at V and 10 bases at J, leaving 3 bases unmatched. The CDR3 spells CASSLDRGPEQFF. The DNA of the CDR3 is TGTGCCAGCAGCTTAGATAGGGGGCCCGAGCAGTTCTTC.

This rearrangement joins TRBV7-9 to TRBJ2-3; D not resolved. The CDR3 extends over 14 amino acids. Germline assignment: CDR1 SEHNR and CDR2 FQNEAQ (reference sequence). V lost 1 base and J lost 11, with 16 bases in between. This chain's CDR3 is CASSLEAGQVGQYF. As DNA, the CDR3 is TGTGCCAGCAGCTTAGAAGCAGGCCAGGTGGGGCAGTATTTT.

The CDR3, as DNA: TGTGCTAGTGGCCCCCGACAGGTTCAAGAGACCCAGTACTTC. Its translation: CASGPRQVQETQYF. The chain carries TRBV12-5 and TRBJ2-5; TRBD1 might be the D (6 bases). The germline gives CDR1 LGHNT, CDR2 FRNRAP. This CDR3 is built from 14 residues. Trimming took off 6 bases at V and 2 bases at J, with 13 bases between the two ends.

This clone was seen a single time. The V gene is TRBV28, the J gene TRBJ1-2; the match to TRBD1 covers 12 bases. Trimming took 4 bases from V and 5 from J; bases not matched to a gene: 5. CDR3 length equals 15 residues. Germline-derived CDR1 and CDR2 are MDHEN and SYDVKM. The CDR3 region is CASSSGTGGIYGYTF. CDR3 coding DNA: TGTGCCAGCAGTTCTGGGACAGGGGGCATTTATGGCTACACCTTC.

In DNA form, the CDR3 reads TGTGCCAGCAGCTCGATTTACAGGGGCACTGGGGCCAACGTCCTGACTTTC. This translates into CASSSIYRGTGANVLTF. V usage is TRBV7-6 and J usage is TRBJ2-6, with 7 positions matching TRBD1. Germline assignment: CDR1 SGHVS and CDR2 FNYEAQ. V was pared by 4 bases and J by 2 bases, with 8 bases of the junction left unmatched. This CDR3 contains 17 residues. Supplemented by reference TRBV7-6 and TRBJ2-6, the full variable domain reads GAGVSQSPRYKVTKRGQDVALRCDPISGHVSLYWYRQALGQGPEFLTYFNYEAQQDKSGLPNDRFSAERPEGSISTLTIQRTEQRDSAMYRCASSSIYRGTGANVLTFGAGSRLTVL.

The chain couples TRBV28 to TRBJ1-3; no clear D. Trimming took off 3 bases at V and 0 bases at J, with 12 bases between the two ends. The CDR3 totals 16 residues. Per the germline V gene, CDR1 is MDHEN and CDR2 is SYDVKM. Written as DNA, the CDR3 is TGTGCCAGCAGTTTGGCCAGATTCAGCTCTGGAAACACCATATATTTT. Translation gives CASSLARFSSGNTIYF.

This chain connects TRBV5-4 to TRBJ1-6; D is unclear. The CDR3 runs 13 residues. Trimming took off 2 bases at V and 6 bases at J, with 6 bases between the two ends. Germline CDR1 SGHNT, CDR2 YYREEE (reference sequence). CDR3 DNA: TGTGCCAGCAGCTTCGTCAGTAATTCACCCCTCCACTTT. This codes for CASSFVSNSPLHF.

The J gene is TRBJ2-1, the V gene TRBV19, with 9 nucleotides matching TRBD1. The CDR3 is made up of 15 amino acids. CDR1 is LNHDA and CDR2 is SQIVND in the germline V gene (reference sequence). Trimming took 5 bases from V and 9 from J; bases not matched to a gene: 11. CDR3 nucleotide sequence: TGTGCCAGTAGTCACACAGGGGGCGCGGGTGGTGAGCAGTTCTTC. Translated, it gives CASSHTGGAGGEQFF.

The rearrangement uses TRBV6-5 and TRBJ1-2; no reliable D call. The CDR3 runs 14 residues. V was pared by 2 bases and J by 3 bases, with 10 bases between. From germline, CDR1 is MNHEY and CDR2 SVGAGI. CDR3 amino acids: CASSYASGDYGYTF. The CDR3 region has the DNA TGTGCCAGCAGTTACGCGTCCGGGGACTATGGCTACACCTTC.

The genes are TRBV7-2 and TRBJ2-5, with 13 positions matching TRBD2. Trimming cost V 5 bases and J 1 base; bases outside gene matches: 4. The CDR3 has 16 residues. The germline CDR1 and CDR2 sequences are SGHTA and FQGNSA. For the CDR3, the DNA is TGTGCCAGCAGCCCCCGGACTAGCGGGGGCCAAGAGACCCAGTACTTC. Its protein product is CASSPRTSGGQETQYF.

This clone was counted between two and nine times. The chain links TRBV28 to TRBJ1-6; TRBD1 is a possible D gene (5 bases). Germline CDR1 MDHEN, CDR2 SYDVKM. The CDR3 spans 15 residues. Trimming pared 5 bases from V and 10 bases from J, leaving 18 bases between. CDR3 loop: CASSPGGGVGSPLHF. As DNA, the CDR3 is TGTGCCAGCAGTCCAGGCGGGGGAGTAGGATCACCCCTCCACTTT.

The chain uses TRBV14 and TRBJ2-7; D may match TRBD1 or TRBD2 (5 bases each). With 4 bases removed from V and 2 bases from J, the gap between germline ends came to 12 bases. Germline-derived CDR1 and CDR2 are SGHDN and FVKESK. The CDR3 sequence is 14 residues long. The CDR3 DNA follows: TGTGCCAGCAGCCCCCGTATGGGGGCCTACGAGCAGTACTTC. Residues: CASSPRMGAYEQYF.

The CDR3 DNA reads as TGTGCCACTAAAGGGTTAGAAGCTTTCTTT. It translates to CATKGLEAFF. This chain joins TRBV11-2 and TRBJ1-1; D gene uncertain. Germline CDR1 is SGHAT and CDR2 is FQNNGV. The CDR3 extends over 10 amino acids. V was trimmed by 10 bases and J by 8 bases, leaving 11 bases between them.

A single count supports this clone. The CDR3 sequence is CSALAKETQYF. CDR3 DNA sequence: TGCAGTGCCCTAGCAAAAGAGACCCAGTACTTC. This chain connects TRBV20-1 to TRBJ2-5; a possible D gene is TRBD2 (5 bases). Germline V CDR1 and CDR2: DFQATT, SNEGSKA (reference sequence). The CDR3 contains 11 residues. V lost 6 bases to trimming and J lost 3 bases, with 8 bases between them.